This T cell receptor beta chain derives from a study of identical twins. TCRdb independently ran MiXCR on the 5' RACE reads; one entry per CDR3 protein. This table has about 250,000 distinct CDR3 sequences, about 8% appearing once. The CDR3 spans 17 residues. Germline V lookup: CDR1 SGDLS, CDR2 YYNGEE. Trimming cost V 2 bases and J 5 bases, with 20 bases left between them. These data also formed part of another study, on yellow fever vaccine responses in identical twins.

The material sequenced was CD8+ T cells sorted from blood. V and J are TRBV9 and TRBJ2-1; perhaps TRBD2 as D (5 bases). This receptor was obtained from a young woman in good health. CDR3 amino acids: CASSVSTDGSTNNEQFF. CDR3 DNA sequence: TGTGCCAGCAGCGTTTCCACTGACGGGTCGACTAACAATGAGCAGTTCTTC. The full variable domain, in which reference TRBV9 and TRBJ2-1 provide the parts outside the CDR3, is DSGVTQTPKHLITATGQRVTLRCSPRSGDLSVYWYQQSLDQGLQFLIQYYNGEERAKGNILERFSAQQFPDLHSELNLSSLELGDSALYFCASSVSTDGSTNNEQFFGPGTRLTVL.